These 27 T cell receptor beta chains were sequenced from one sample in a study of T cell responses to AZD1222 COVID-19 vaccine. Clones were read by immunoSEQ multiplex PCR, and TCRdb kept only the in-frame ones, dropping some. Here the sample spans about 140,000 clones, approximately 93% being singletons. The sequenced sample was peripheral blood, obtained on day 0 of AZD1222 vaccination. The receptor set was obtained from an adult in good health.

V and J are TRBV29-1 and TRBJ2-3, with a tentative D call TRBD1 (5 bases). The CDR3 length is 11 residues. From germline, CDR1 is SQVTM and CDR2 ANQGSEA. Trimming pared 3 bases from V and 7 bases from J, leaving 8 bases between. The CDR3: CSVDSGNTQYF. CDR3 nucleotides: TGCAGCGTTGATTCAGGGAATACGCAGTATTTT.

The chain uses TRBV7-9 and TRBJ2-1; D remains ambiguous. Trimming left V 3 bases short and J 0 bases short, with 3 bases between. The germline gives CDR1 SEHNR, CDR2 FQNEAQ (reference sequence). This CDR3 is 13 amino acids long. CDR3 DNA sequence: TGTGCCAGCAGCTTGAACTCCTACAATGAGCAGTTCTTC. Translation gives CASSLNSYNEQFF.

The V gene is TRBV6-5, the J gene TRBJ1-1; D gene unclear. The CDR3 loop spans 13 amino acids. Looked up from germline, CDR1 is MNHEY and CDR2 is SVGAGI. Trimming cost V 2 bases and J 8 bases, with 12 bases left between them. The CDR3 loop is CASSYATGREAFF. As DNA, the CDR3 is TGTGCCAGCAGTTACGCTACCGGGCGAGAAGCTTTCTTT.

V is TRBV9 and J is TRBJ2-1; no reliable D call. The CDR3 is 13 amino acids. Trimming took off 2 bases at V and 3 bases at J, with 6 bases between the two ends. Germline V lookup: CDR1 SGDLS, CDR2 YYNGEE. DNA of the CDR3: TGTGCCAGCAGCGTTAGACTCTACAATGAGCAGTTCTTC. Its protein is CASSVRLYNEQFF. Drawing the rest from reference TRBV9 and TRBJ2-1, the complete variable domain is DSGVTQTPKHLITATGQRVTLRCSPRSGDLSVYWYQQSLDQGLQFLIQYYNGEERAKGNILERFSAQQFPDLHSELNLSSLELGDSALYFCASSVRLYNEQFFGPGTRLTVL.

The rearrangement joins TRBV10-3 to TRBJ1-2; unclear D gene. With 8 bases removed from V and 1 base from J, the gap between germline ends came to 8 bases. CDR3 length: 12 residues. Germline V CDR1 and CDR2: ENHRY, SYGVKD. CDR3: CAIRRVNYGYTF. CDR3 in DNA: TGTGCCATCCGACGGGTTAACTATGGCTACACCTTC.

This chain uses TRBV25-1 with TRBJ2-3; 7 bases match TRBD1. V lost 3 bases, J lost 2 bases, and 11 bases stayed unmatched. CDR1 and CDR2 from the germline V gene are MGHDK and SYGVNS. There are 17 residues in the CDR3. The CDR3 DNA is TGTGCCAGCAGTGAGTACAAGGACAGGACAAACACAGATACGCAGTATTTT. Translating gives CASSEYKDRTNTDTQYF.

The rearrangement joins TRBV11-2 to TRBJ2-7, with D unresolved. Trimming took off 2 bases at V and 2 bases at J, with 13 bases between the two ends. Germline lookup yields CDR1 SGHAT and CDR2 FQNNGV. The CDR3 spans 15 residues. In nucleotides, the CDR3 is TGTGCCAGCAGCTTATCAGCAGGCCCAGCCTACGAGCAGTACTTC. This sequence encodes CASSLSAGPAYEQYF.

This sequence joins TRBV11-2 and TRBJ2-3; TRBD2 matches at 14 bases. Unmatched junction bases numbered 6, after V lost 5 bases and J lost 2 bases. The length of the CDR3 is 17 residues. Germline V gene sequence: CDR1 SGHAT, CDR2 FQNNGV. The CDR3 is CASSPGLAGGSTDTQYF. The DNA of the CDR3 is TGTGCCAGCAGCCCCGGACTAGCGGGAGGCTCCACAGATACGCAGTATTTT.

The V gene is TRBV24-1, the J gene TRBJ1-1; D is perhaps TRBD1 (5 bases). The CDR3 is 13 residues long. V shed 7 bases and J shed 7 bases, with 15 bases lying between them. In germline, CDR1 is KGHDR, CDR2 SFDVKD. CDR3 in amino acids: CATSDGARGEAFF. CDR3 DNA sequence: TGTGCCACCAGCGATGGGGCGCGTGGTGAAGCTTTCTTT.

The rearrangement joins TRBV4-1 to TRBJ2-7, with 8 bases that match TRBD2. This CDR3 comprises 17 residues. V shed 0 bases and J 6 bases; nucleotides not matched to a gene: 13. The germline CDR1 and CDR2 sequences are MGHRA and YSYEKL. CDR3 DNA sequence: TGCGCCAGCAGCCAAGACCCCAGGGAAGCGGGAGACCCCGAGCAGTACTTC. Translation: CASSQDPREAGDPEQYF.

The V and J genes are TRBV6-1 and TRBJ2-7; D remains ambiguous. The V gene's germline CDR1 is MNHNS and CDR2 SASEGT. The CDR3 consists of 11 residues. V lost 0 bases, J lost 6 bases, and 3 bases lay in between. The CDR3 sequence: CASSEAGEQYF. CDR3 nucleotides: TGTGCCAGCAGTGAAGCGGGCGAGCAGTACTTC.

V usage is TRBV27 and J usage is TRBJ1-2; maybe TRBD1 (5 bases). CDR1 is MNHEY, CDR2 SMNVEV, per germline (reference sequence). CDR3 length: 14 amino acids. The V end lost 5 bases, the J end lost 0 bases, and 10 bases lay between the germline ends. CDR3 amino acids: CASSLTATNYGYTF. CDR3 coding DNA: TGTGCCAGCAGTCTGACAGCCACTAACTATGGCTACACCTTC.

Turning to this clone: The identical CDR3 is also encoded by other nucleotide sequences in the sample. This sequence joins TRBV10-3 and TRBJ1-3; no firm D call. With 0 bases removed from V and 0 bases from J, the gap between germline ends came to 9 bases. Germline-derived CDR1 and CDR2 are ENHRY and SYGVKD. The CDR3 runs to 16 residues. As DNA, the CDR3 is TGTGCCATCAGTGAGTCGGGAGGGCGCTCTGGAAACACCATATATTTT. Residues: CAISESGGRSGNTIYF.

With regard to this clone: This sample also contains other DNA sequences that code for the same CDR3. CDR3 amino acids: CASSLDNSGNTIYF. Written as DNA, the CDR3 is TGCGCCAGCAGCTTGGACAACTCTGGAAACACCATATATTTT. V is TRBV5-1 and J is TRBJ1-3; D is uncertain. This CDR3 has 14 residues. Germline V gives CDR1 SGHRS, CDR2 YFSETQ. Trimming took off 0 bases at V and 0 bases at J, with 4 bases between the two ends. The full variable domain, completed using reference TRBV5-1 and TRBJ1-3, is KAGVTQTPRYLIKTRGQQVTLSCSPISGHRSVSWYQQTPGQGLQFLFEYFSETQRNKGNFPGRFSGRQFSNSRSEMNVSTLELGDSALYLCASSLDNSGNTIYFGEGSWLTVV.

The gene calls are TRBV11-3 and TRBJ2-3; 10 bases map to TRBD2. This CDR3 has 15 residues. The V and J ends lost 1 base and 3 bases, in that order; junction bases with no gene match: 1. Germline values: CDR1 SGHNT, CDR2 YENEEA. The CDR3 region is CASSLASGSTDTQYF. As DNA, the CDR3 is TGTGCCAGCAGCTTAGCTAGCGGGAGTACAGATACGCAGTATTTT. Full variable domain (missing parts from reference TRBV11-3 and TRBJ2-3): EAGVVQSPRYKIIEKKQPVAFWCNPISGHNTLYWYLQNLGQGPELLIRYENEEAVDDSQLPKDRFSAERLKGVDSTLKIQPAELGDSAVYLCASSLASGSTDTQYFGPGTRLTVL.

This sequence joins TRBV5-1 and TRBJ2-7, with D possibly matching TRBD2 (6 bases). CDR1 SGHRS and CDR2 YFSETQ come from the germline V gene. The V end was cut by 0 bases, the J end by 4 bases, with 11 bases between. The length of the CDR3 is 14 residues. CDR3 DNA: TGCGCCAGCAGCTTGGGGCGGACTAAGTACGAGCAGTACTTC. As protein: CASSLGRTKYEQYF.

The rearrangement joins TRBV6-2 or TRBV6-3 to TRBJ2-3; a weak D match, TRBD1 (5 bases). The V gene's germline CDR1 is MNHEY and CDR2 SVGEGT. This CDR3 has 15 residues. The V gene lost 1 base and the J gene lost 4 bases, with 12 bases spanning the gap. CDR3 DNA: TGTGCCAGCAGTTACTGGCAGGGCTTACCAGATACGCAGTATTTT. It encodes CASSYWQGLPDTQYF.

V usage is TRBV3-1 (or the pseudogene TRBV3-2) and J usage is TRBJ2-5; TRBD2 aligns across 15 bases. With V trimmed by 0 bases and J by 7 bases, 6 bases remained unmatched. This CDR3 is built from 17 residues. The germline V gene encodes CDR1 LGHDT and CDR2 YNNKEL (reference sequence). The CDR3 DNA follows: TGTGCCAGCAGCCAAGAGGGACTAGCGGGAGGCAGGGTGACCCAGTACTTC. It codes for CASSQEGLAGGRVTQYF.

The chain joins TRBV5-1 to TRBJ2-2, with TRBD1 matching 8 bases. Germline values: CDR1 SGHRS, CDR2 YFSETQ. V was clipped by 0 bases and J by 5 bases; unmatched bases: 3. The CDR3 contains 15 residues. The chain's CDR3 is CASSLAGGSTGELFF. CDR3 bases: TGCGCCAGCAGCTTGGCAGGGGGCTCGACCGGGGAGCTGTTTTTT.

The chain employs TRBV28 and TRBJ2-7; TRBD1 matches at 7 bases. CDR1 is MDHEN, CDR2 SYDVKM, per germline. This CDR3 spans 15 amino acids. V was clipped by 5 bases and J by 1 base; unmatched bases: 8. The CDR3 DNA sequence: TGTGCCAGCAGTGGCGGACAGGCTTATTCCTACGAGCAGTACTTC. As protein: CASSGGQAYSYEQYF. The entire variable domain, with the rest obtained from reference TRBV28 and TRBJ2-7, is as follows: DVKVTQSSRYLVKRTGEKVFLECVQDMDHENMFWYRQDPGLGLRLIYFSYDVKMKEKGDIPEGYSVSREKKERFSLILESASTNQTSMYLCASSGGQAYSYEQYFGPGTRLTVT.

The rearrangement links TRBV18 to TRBJ1-2; D unresolved. Germline V lookup: CDR1 KGHSH, CDR2 LQKENI. V lost 3 bases to trimming and J lost 3 bases, with 11 bases between them. The CDR3 is 14 amino acids. The CDR3, as DNA: TGTGCCAGCTCACCTGGCAGGACCTACTATGGCTACACCTTC. Translation: CASSPGRTYYGYTF.

The V call is TRBV10-3, the J call TRBJ2-7; D remains unclear. Trimming removed 4 bases at V and 0 bases at J, with 10 bases between. The germline V gene encodes CDR1 ENHRY and CDR2 SYGVKD. The CDR3 length is 14 residues. The CDR3 DNA follows: TGTGCCATCAGTGGACCCTCTGACTCCTACGAGCAGTACTTC. This codes for CAISGPSDSYEQYF.

J is TRBJ2-5 and V is TRBV9, with D perhaps TRBD1 or TRBD2 (5 bases each). Germline V gene sequence: CDR1 SGDLS, CDR2 YYNGEE. The CDR3 length is 13 residues. V lost 4 bases, J lost 5 bases, and 12 bases lay in between. Here the CDR3 reads CASSPWGRETQYF. The CDR3 bases are TGTGCCAGCAGCCCGTGGGGACGGGAGACCCAGTACTTC.

The chain uses TRBV7-2 and TRBJ1-6, with a tentative D call TRBD1 (6 bases). Germline CDR1 reads SGHTA; CDR2 reads FQGNSA. V was trimmed by 4 bases and J by 9 bases, leaving 25 bases between them. The CDR3 length is 18 residues. The CDR3 bases are TGTGCCAGCAGCTCCTGGGAAGGAGGCGGGGGCGCCGGTTCACCCCTCCACTTT. Translation: CASSSWEGGGGAGSPLHF.

This clone was counted a single time. This specimen includes other DNA sequences encoding the same CDR3. This sequence joins TRBV5-4 and TRBJ2-7; tentative D call: TRBD1 (6 bases). V lost 2 bases and J 3 bases, leaving 9 bases between the germline ends. CDR1 and CDR2 from the germline V gene are SGHNT and YYREEE (reference sequence). The CDR3 has 13 residues. The CDR3, as DNA: TGTGCCAGCAGCTTAACAGGGAGCTACGAGCAGTACTTC. Translation gives CASSLTGSYEQYF.

The V and J genes are TRBV11-2 and TRBJ2-2; TRBD2 agrees at 7 bases. V was pared by 4 bases and J by 2 bases, with 4 bases of the junction left unmatched. Germline loops: CDR1 SGHAT, CDR2 FQNNGV. The CDR3 has 15 residues. The CDR3 is CASSWTRDNTGELFF. The CDR3, as DNA: TGTGCCAGCAGCTGGACTAGAGATAACACCGGGGAGCTGTTTTTT.

V and J are TRBV6-5 and TRBJ1-2; TRBD1 agrees at 8 bases. The V and J ends lost 6 bases and 3 bases, in that order; junction bases with no gene match: 3. CDR1 is MNHEY, CDR2 SVGAGI, per germline. The CDR3 is made up of 13 amino acids. CDR3 protein: CASRTGEDYGYTF. As DNA, the CDR3 is TGTGCCAGCAGGACAGGGGAGGACTATGGCTACACCTTC.